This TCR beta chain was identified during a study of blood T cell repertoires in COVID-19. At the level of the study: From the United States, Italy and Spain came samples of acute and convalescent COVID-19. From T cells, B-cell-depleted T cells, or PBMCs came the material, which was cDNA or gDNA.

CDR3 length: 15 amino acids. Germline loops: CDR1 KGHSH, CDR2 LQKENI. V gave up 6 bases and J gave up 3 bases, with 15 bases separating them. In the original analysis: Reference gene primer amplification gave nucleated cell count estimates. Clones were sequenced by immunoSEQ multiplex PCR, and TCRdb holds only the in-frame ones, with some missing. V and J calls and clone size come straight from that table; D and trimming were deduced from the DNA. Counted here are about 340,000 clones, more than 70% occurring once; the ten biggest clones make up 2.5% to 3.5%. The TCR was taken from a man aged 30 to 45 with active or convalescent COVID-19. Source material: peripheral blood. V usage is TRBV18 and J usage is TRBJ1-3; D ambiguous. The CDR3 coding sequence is TGTGCCAGCTCCCCCCCCGTCCGGGATGGAAACACCATATATTTT. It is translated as CASSPPVRDGNTIYF.